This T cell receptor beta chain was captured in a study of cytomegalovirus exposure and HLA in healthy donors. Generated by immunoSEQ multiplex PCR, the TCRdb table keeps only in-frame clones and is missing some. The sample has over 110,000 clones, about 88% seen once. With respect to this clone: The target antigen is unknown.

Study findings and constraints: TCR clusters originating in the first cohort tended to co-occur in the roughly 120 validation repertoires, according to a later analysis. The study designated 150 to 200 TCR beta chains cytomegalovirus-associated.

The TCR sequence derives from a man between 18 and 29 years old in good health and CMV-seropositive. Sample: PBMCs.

This chain's CDR3 is CASITLAGHTGELFF. CDR3 DNA: TGTGCCAGCATTACACTAGCGGGACACACCGGGGAGCTGTTTTTT. The rearrangement uses TRBV14 and TRBJ2-2; 10 bases match TRBD2. The CDR3 runs to 15 residues. Losses at the gene ends were 7 bases for V and 3 bases for J; bases not matched to a gene: 5. Germline CDR1 SGHDN, CDR2 FVKESK.